This TCR beta chain was sequenced for a study of cytomegalovirus exposure and HLA in healthy donors. Trimming removed 2 bases at V and 5 bases at J, with 7 bases between. From germline, CDR1 is SGHTA and CDR2 FQGNSA. This CDR3 region has 13 residues. Study-level results: 87-base-pair reads could not separate some V segments, including TRBV6-2 and TRBV6-3.

Primers included in the PCR were 60 Vbeta and 13 Jbeta primers. TCRdb keeps only in-frame clones here, not all; method: immunoSEQ multiplex PCR. Of 150,000 to 200,000 clones in the sample, about 75% were seen once. Turning to this clone: Its antigen is still unknown.

The chain employs TRBV7-2 and TRBJ2-4; a weak D match, TRBD2 (5 bases). The source material was PBMCs. The clonotype comes from a male donor in good health and CMV-seropositive. The chain's CDR3 is CASSLRRENIQYF. For the CDR3, the DNA is TGTGCCAGCAGCTTAAGGCGGGAAAACATTCAGTACTTC. Using reference TRBV7-2 and TRBJ2-4 for the parts outside the CDR3, the full variable domain is GAGVSQSPSNKVTEKGKDVELRCDPISGHTALYWYRQSLGQGLEFLIYFQGNSAPDKSGLPSDRFSAERTGGSVSTLTIQRTQQEDSAVYLCASSLRRENIQYFGAGTRLSVL.